The 20 T cell receptor beta chains reported below all come from one sample, sequenced in a study of lymphopenia after photon versus proton radiotherapy. The method was immunoSEQ multiplex PCR; TCRdb's version includes in-frame clones alone and lacks a portion of them. Of more than 11,000 clones in the sample, under 90% were seen once. The input for sequencing was peripheral blood, taken from a patient treated with photon-based radiotherapy. All receptors derive from a man in his forties or fifties with gastric cancer.

The rearrangement links TRBV7-2 to TRBJ2-1; D ambiguous. With 2 bases removed from V and 7 bases from J, the gap between germline ends came to 9 bases. Germline assignment: CDR1 SGHTA and CDR2 FQGNSA. There are 13 residues in the CDR3. This chain's CDR3 is CASSLRVQNEQFF. DNA of the CDR3: TGTGCCAGCAGCTTAAGGGTCCAGAATGAGCAGTTCTTC.

This chain links TRBV6-5 with TRBJ1-1; D is unclear. This CDR3 is 15 amino acids long. The V gene's germline CDR1 is MNHEY and CDR2 SVGAGI. V was shortened by 4 bases and J by 7 bases, with 19 bases between the two germline ends. CDR3 sequence (DNA): TGTGCCAGCAGTTTGACGGACTTCTCGCCCTTTGAAGCTTTCTTT. The encoded protein is CASSLTDFSPFEAFF.

This clone was observed once. The chain carries TRBV7-7 and TRBJ2-7; a possible D gene is TRBD1 (5 bases). The V and J ends lost 5 bases and 2 bases respectively, with 7 bases between them. Germline V lookup: CDR1 SSHAT, CDR2 FNYEAQ (reference sequence). The CDR3 is 12 residues long. CDR3 protein: CASSGAAYEQYF. CDR3 nucleotide sequence: TGTGCCAGCAGCGGGGCCGCCTACGAGCAGTACTTC.

The rearrangement joins TRBV15 to TRBJ2-5; D gene unclear. Germline lookup yields CDR1 LNHNV and CDR2 YYDKDF (reference sequence). The CDR3 spans 13 residues. Trimming cost V 0 bases and J 1 base, with 3 bases left between them. CDR3 loop: CATSRDSQETQYF. DNA for the CDR3: TGTGCCACCAGCAGAGATTCCCAAGAGACCCAGTACTTC.

This clone was seen just once. The rearrangement uses TRBV19 and TRBJ2-5; the D gene is possibly TRBD2 (6 bases). CDR3 length: 13 residues. Trimming removed 3 bases at V and 4 bases at J, with 9 bases between. CDR1 is LNHDA and CDR2 is SQIVND in the germline V gene (reference sequence). The DNA of the CDR3 is TGTGCCAGTAGTATCGGCGGGGTAGAGACCCAGTACTTC. It yields the protein CASSIGGVETQYF.

This rearrangement joins TRBV4-1 to TRBJ2-7; D could derive from TRBD1 or TRBD2 (5 bases each). The CDR3 contains 13 residues. Trimming removed 4 bases at V and 6 bases at J, with 13 bases between. The germline CDR1 and CDR2 sequences are MGHRA and YSYEKL. The DNA for the CDR3 is TGCGCCAGCAGCCGGGACCCTGGGGTCGAGCAGTACTTC. Its translation is CASSRDPGVEQYF.

The rearrangement joins TRBV29-1 to TRBJ1-4; D gene uncertain. This CDR3 comprises 12 residues. Trimming stripped 6 bases from V and 7 bases from J, with 12 bases between. Germline V gives CDR1 SQVTM, CDR2 ANQGSEA. CDR3 nucleotides: TGCAGCGTGAGGGCAGGAGGTGAAAAACTGTTTTTT. It specifies CSVRAGGEKLFF.

This clone was observed a handful of times. The chain carries TRBV27 and TRBJ1-5, with D tentatively TRBD1 (5 bases). Germline V gene data show CDR1 as MNHEY and CDR2 as SMNVEV (reference sequence). The CDR3 totals 15 residues. V lost 2 bases and J lost 1, with 9 bases in between. The chain's CDR3 is CASSLGGGSNQPQHF. The CDR3 DNA sequence: TGTGCCAGCAGTTTAGGGGGAGGAAGCAATCAGCCCCAGCATTTT.

The V and J genes are TRBV5-4 and TRBJ1-2, with a tentative D call TRBD1 (6 bases). The V end lost 0 bases, the J end lost 8 bases, and 14 bases lay between the germline ends. Germline V CDR1 and CDR2: SGHNT, YYREEE (reference sequence). There are 14 residues in the CDR3. In nucleotides, the CDR3 is TGTGCCAGCAGCTTGGGGGTAGGGGGTGACGGCTACACCTTC. Protein: CASSLGVGGDGYTF.

The chain couples TRBV27 to TRBJ2-7, with TRBD2 matching 11 bases. The junction had 10 bases not matched to a gene; V was cut back by 5 bases and J by 4 bases. Germline CDR1 is MNHEY and CDR2 is SMNVEV (reference sequence). CDR3 length: 16 residues. The CDR3, as DNA: TGTGCCAGCAGTGGTCTGAAGGGACTAGCGGTGTACGAGCAGTACTTC. This gives the protein CASSGLKGLAVYEQYF.

The rearrangement links TRBV5-5 to TRBJ1-6; D is unclear. V lost 0 bases and J 10 bases, leaving 11 bases between the germline ends. Germline CDR1 SGHKS, CDR2 YYEKEE (reference sequence). The CDR3 has 14 residues. The CDR3 DNA reads as TGTGCCAGCAGCTTGGGAACGGGAGCCTCACCCCTCCACTTT. Translation gives CASSLGTGASPLHF.

The V and J genes are TRBV4-1 and TRBJ2-3; 8 positions agree with TRBD2. Germline V gene lookup returns CDR1 MGHRA and CDR2 YSYEKL. With V trimmed by 0 bases and J by 0 bases, 2 bases remained unmatched. The CDR3 runs 16 residues. The CDR3 region is CASSQERGGSTDTQYF. CDR3 in DNA: TGCGCCAGCAGCCAAGAACGGGGGGGTAGCACAGATACGCAGTATTTT.

V gene TRBV14 combines with J gene TRBJ1-6, with unresolved D. This CDR3 is 14 amino acids long. V gave up 0 bases and J gave up 8 bases, with 8 bases separating them. CDR1 and CDR2 from the germline V gene are SGHDN and FVKESK. CDR3 loop: CASSQDMRYSPLHF. The DNA for the CDR3 is TGTGCCAGCAGCCAAGATATGAGATATTCACCCCTCCACTTT.

This chain uses TRBV5-1 with TRBJ1-2, with D perhaps TRBD1 (6 bases). V lost 0 bases and J 5 bases, leaving 8 bases between the germline ends. Germline CDR1 is SGHRS and CDR2 is YFSETQ. The CDR3 is 13 amino acids. The CDR3 DNA is TGCGCCAGCAGCTTGGCAGGGGAGTATGGCTACACCTTC. Protein product: CASSLAGEYGYTF.

In its sample, this clone was seen once. V usage is TRBV2 and J usage is TRBJ1-2; 12 bases are shared with TRBD1. Germline V gene data show CDR1 as SNHLY and CDR2 as FYNNEI. The V segment lost 6 bases and the J segment 7 bases; nucleotides outside the gene matches: 6. This CDR3 region has 14 residues. CDR3 sequence reads: CASSRDRGLSGYTF. The CDR3 coding sequence is TGTGCCAGCAGCCGGGACAGGGGGCTCAGTGGCTACACCTTC. The full variable domain, with the rest looked up from reference TRBV2 and TRBJ1-2, is EPEVTQTPSHQVTQMGQEVILRCVPISNHLYFYWYRQILGQKVEFLVSFYNNEISEKSEIFDDQFSVERPDGSNFTLKIRSTKLEDSAMYFCASSRDRGLSGYTFGSGTRLTVV.

The sample holds one count of this clone. For the CDR3, the DNA is TGTGCCAGTAGCGGCCCGGGACCCTCCGGGGAGACCCAGTACTTC. Its protein is CASSGPGPSGETQYF. The chain recombines TRBV19 with TRBJ2-5, with D perhaps assigned TRBD1 or TRBD2 (5 bases each). The germline V and J ends were trimmed by 6 bases and 5 bases, with 19 bases remaining between them. Germline CDR1 and CDR2: LNHDA and SQIVND (reference sequence). The CDR3 totals 15 residues. Supplemented by reference TRBV19 and TRBJ2-5, the full variable domain reads DGGITQSPKYLFRKEGQNVTLSCEQNLNHDAMYWYRQDPGQGLRLIYYSQIVNDFQKGDIAEGYSVSREKKESFPLTVTSAQKNPTAFYLCASSGPGPSGETQYFGPGTRLLVL.

The chain recombines TRBV5-6 with TRBJ1-5; 7 bases agree with TRBD1. The CDR3 consists of 16 residues. Germline V gene lookup returns CDR1 SGHDT and CDR2 YYEEEE. Trimming took 4 bases from V and 2 from J; bases not matched to a gene: 9. CDR3 sequence: CASSRNTGVGNQPQHF. The CDR3 DNA follows: TGTGCCAGCAGCCGAAATACAGGGGTGGGCAATCAGCCCCAGCATTTT. The whole variable domain, remainder taken from reference TRBV5-6 and TRBJ1-5, is DAGVTQSPTHLIKTRGQQVTLRCSPKSGHDTVSWYQQALGQGPQFIFQYYEEEERQRGNFPDRFSGHQFPNYSSELNVNALLLGDSALYLCASSRNTGVGNQPQHFGDGTRLSIL.

The chain has TRBV7-6 and TRBJ1-6, with 9 bases fitting TRBD1. Germline V gene sequence: CDR1 SGHVS, CDR2 FNYEAQ. V was pared by 4 bases and J by 6 bases, with 10 bases of the junction left unmatched. CDR3 size: 17 residues. The chain's CDR3 is CASSSRTGTGSNSPLHF. Written as DNA, the CDR3 is TGTGCCAGCAGCTCAAGAACCGGGACAGGGAGTAATTCACCCCTCCACTTT.

This chain joins TRBV6-1 and TRBJ2-3, with no clear D. V gave up 4 bases and J gave up 4 bases, with 3 bases separating them. The CDR3 is 11 residues long. CDR1 is MNHNS, CDR2 SASEGT, per germline. CDR3 residues: CASSGADTQYF. CDR3 bases: TGTGCCAGCAGTGGGGCAGATACGCAGTATTTT.

The CDR3 loop reads CASSSLLGYTF. The CDR3 DNA reads as TGTGCCAGCAGCTCCTTGCTGGGCTACACCTTC. V is TRBV7-2 and J is TRBJ1-2; no reliable D call. V lost 4 bases and J lost 8, with 8 bases in between. Germline loops: CDR1 SGHTA, CDR2 FQGNSA. The CDR3 consists of 11 residues.